The subject of this entry is one T cell receptor (beta chain). This entry belongs to a study of blood T cell repertoires in COVID-19. All enrollees were about 18 to 89 years old and from approximately 24 US areas. Sequencing used immunoSEQ multiplex PCR; TCRdb keeps in-frame clones, though not all of them. The data show over 200,000 clones, with around 90% seen just once and over 3.5% held by the top ten. The V end lost 4 bases, the J end lost 2 bases, and 15 bases lay between the germline ends. Germline CDR1 reads GTSNPN; CDR2 reads SVGIG (reference sequence). The CDR3 consists of 14 residues. This TCR was sampled from a woman in her twenties or thirties who had been exposed to COVID-19. The rearrangement links TRBV30 to TRBJ2-7; D is uncertain. The source material was PBMCs or T cells enriched from blood (not recorded which). The CDR3 DNA reads TGTGCCTGGAAATCACAGAAACCCCCCTACGAGCAGTACTTC. Translated, it gives CAWKSQKPPYEQYF.